This T cell receptor beta chain was recovered during a study of beta chain features in type 1 diabetes (dated 2018 in TCRdb). Context from the whole study: No differences in mean age, gender distribution, total cell number or subset yield were found between patients and healthy donors. A total of roughly 100 million sorted cells were examined across all samples, and the number of cells per subset was strongly correlated with RNA yield. Whereas all 30 or so donors provided naive and central memory subsets, regulatory and stem cell-like memory subsets were isolated from just 8 patients and roughly eight healthy donors. The study compared the TCRB repertoires of sorted circulating CD4+ T cell subsets in recently diagnosed type 1 diabetes patients with those in matched healthy donors. The full study reports these points: PCR may preferentially amplify shorter templates, but because patient and control samples were amplified and corrected together, any resulting skew would affect both groups equally. Because cDNA rather than genomic DNA was sequenced, highly expressing activated cells could have been over-represented, although no difference in activation and CD3 levels was found between groups. Naive, central memory and regulatory TCRB repertoires appeared to be more alike among patients than among healthy donors. At VDJ recombination sites, type 1 diabetes patients had fewer insertions and more deleted nucleotides, which implies abnormalities in thymic rearrangement. Only small numbers of individuals were included in the HLA sub-analyses, which left unresolved whether HLA type had any influence on TCRB rearrangement. A moderate but significant shortening of TCRB CDR3 length was observed in type 1 diabetes patients in all four CD4+ subsets.

Each donor gave one peripheral blood draw, approximately 110 mL on average, collected into heparinised tubes. A BD FACSAria II and a panel including CD45RO, CCR7, CD25, CD127, CD95 and CD27 were used to sort naive, central memory, regulatory and stem cell-like memory CD4+ T cells. Purity was above 95% for every sorted population. PBMCs were isolated right away by Lymphoprep density gradient centrifugation and were stained directly, without culture. Samples were stained and sorted in pairs, with one healthy donor and one patient per experiment, so that batch effects were minimized. This clone came up a few times. Its antigen is unknown. Base qualities are not recorded, but no much larger clone differs from it by a single base. Within the sample, other DNA sequences also encode this same CDR3. The germline V gene (reference sequence) supplies CDR1 SEHNR and CDR2 FQNEAQ. At the junction V is shortened by 3 bases and J by 5 bases, with 6 bases in between. Including cysteine and phenylalanine, the CDR3 has 12 amino acids. Only CDR3 DNA is held: 36 bases, read in frame from base 1.

The entire amount of isolated RNA was reverse transcribed using the High Capacity cDNA Reverse Transcription Kit, so the sequenced TCRB transcripts were expressed ones. Deep immunoSEQ sequencing was performed on naive, central memory and regulatory T cell samples, with an average of roughly 3.5 million total reads per sample. Sorted cells were lysed in RLT buffer and RNA was extracted with DNase-treated RNeasy Micro or Mini kits, depending on cell number. To prevent cross-contamination, each cell subset was processed individually, whereas patient and healthy donor samples were processed jointly. The immunoSEQ multiplex PCR was used to amplify TCRB sequences from cDNA, yielding 87-bp fragments that span the CDR3 region. The amplicons were sequenced using the Illumina HiSeq platform. As for the original processing: Synthetic template baselines were used to correct PCR bias computationally, reads within Hamming distance 2 were collapsed, and singletons that could not be merged were discarded. By aligning reads against IMGT, V, D and J genes, CDR3 length, and insertions or deletions at six rearrangement sites were assigned. Within each subset, clonotype counts were normalized to sorted cell number, and only after that were true diversity and Gini coefficients computed with the tcR R package. The overlap coefficient, calculated on TCRB nucleotide sequences, was used to quantify repertoire sharing. As a proxy for the pre-selection repertoire, out-of-frame TCRB sequences from naive cells were analyzed. TCRdb retrieved this table from immuneACCESS and kept in-frame rearrangements only. Not all clones are present; in checked studies, unresolved V genes account for under half, and no reason is known for the remainder. V and J calls and clone size come straight from that table; D and trimming were deduced from the DNA. In this sample the table shows 640,000 or so clones, under 15% of which occur a single time. In total, the top ten clones hold 0.022% of the sample.

Recombination connected TRBV7-9 to TRBJ2-3; TRBD1 is a weak D gene call, 5 bases matching. Sequences were obtained from naive CD4+ T cells from blood. The sample's cell subset or site label is to be understood as: true naive CD4+ T cells. The receptor comes from a man in his late teens or twenties with type 1 diabetes. The DNA reads TGTGCCAGCAGCTTGGGGCTAGATACGCAGTATTTT. It specifies CASSLGLDTQYF.